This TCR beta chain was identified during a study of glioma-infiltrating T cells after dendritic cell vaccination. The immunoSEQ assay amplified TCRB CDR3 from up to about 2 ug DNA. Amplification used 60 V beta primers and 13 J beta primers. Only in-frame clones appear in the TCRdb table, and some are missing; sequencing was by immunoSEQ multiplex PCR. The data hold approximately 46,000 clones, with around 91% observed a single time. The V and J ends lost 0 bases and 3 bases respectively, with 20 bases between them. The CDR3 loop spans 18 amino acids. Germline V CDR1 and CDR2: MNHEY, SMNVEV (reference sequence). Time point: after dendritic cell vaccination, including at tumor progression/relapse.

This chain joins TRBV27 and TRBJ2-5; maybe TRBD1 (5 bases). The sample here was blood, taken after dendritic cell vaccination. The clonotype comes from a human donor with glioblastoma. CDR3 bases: TGTGCCAGCAGTTTATCTAGAAGTTCGAAGACAGCAAAAGAGACCCAGTACTTC. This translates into CASSLSRSSKTAKETQYF.